The 14 T cell receptor beta chains presented below share a single source sample, sequenced in a study of blood T cell repertoires in COVID-19. Produced via immunoSEQ multiplex PCR; TCRdb's table is partial and in-frame only. There are roughly 39,000 clones in the sample; 86% occur only once, and more than 15% lies in the top ten. Specimen: peripheral blood. These TCRs come from a man aged 45-65 years in a cohort sampled during active COVID-19.

This clone was counted a few times. The rearrangement uses TRBV7-3 and TRBJ2-3, with 7 bases matching TRBD2. The ends lost 3 bases at V and 3 bases at J; junction bases unmatched: 6. There are 15 residues in the CDR3. CDR1 and CDR2 (germline): SGHTA, FQGTGA. This CDR3 reads CASSLVGGVTDTQYF. DNA of the CDR3: TGTGCCAGCAGCTTGGTGGGAGGGGTGACAGATACGCAGTATTTT.

The V and J genes are TRBV7-3 and TRBJ2-2; 10 positions agree with TRBD2. The CDR3 totals 16 residues. V lost 4 bases and J lost 6; bases outside the gene matches: 8. Germline V lookup: CDR1 SGHTA, CDR2 FQGTGA. CDR3 coding DNA: TGTGCCAGCAGCTCCGAACTAGCGGGATTTTCCGGGGAGCTGTTTTTT. It encodes CASSSELAGFSGELFF.

The J gene is TRBJ2-3, the V gene TRBV5-1, with 7 bases fitting TRBD2. The germline V gene encodes CDR1 SGHRS and CDR2 YFSETQ. Trimming cost V 4 bases and J 2 bases; bases outside gene matches: 4. There are 14 residues in the CDR3. The CDR3: CASSPGLVTDTQYF. CDR3 sequence (DNA): TGCGCCAGCAGCCCAGGACTAGTCACAGATACGCAGTATTTT.

V and J are TRBV2 and TRBJ1-6; maybe TRBD1 (6 bases). Looked up from germline, CDR1 is SNHLY and CDR2 is FYNNEI. V dropped 10 bases and J dropped 7 bases, with 14 bases sitting between them. The CDR3 is 13 residues long. The DNA of the CDR3 is TGTGCCACCAAGACAACAGGGAATTCACCCCTCCACTTT. It codes for CATKTTGNSPLHF.

The chain has TRBV9 and TRBJ1-2; 7 bases fit TRBD1. This CDR3 is built from 15 residues. V dropped 0 bases and J dropped 4; count of bases not matched to a gene: 6. Germline lookup yields CDR1 SGDLS and CDR2 YYNGEE. CDR3: CASSVGTGTVYGYTF. DNA of the CDR3: TGTGCCAGCAGCGTAGGCACCGGGACAGTCTATGGCTACACCTTC. Together with reference TRBV9 and TRBJ1-2, the CDR3 gives the full variable domain: DSGVTQTPKHLITATGQRVTLRCSPRSGDLSVYWYQQSLDQGLQFLIQYYNGEERAKGNILERFSAQQFPDLHSELNLSSLELGDSALYFCASSVGTGTVYGYTFGSGTRLTVV.

The chain links TRBV15 to TRBJ2-3; D may be TRBD2 (6 bases). CDR3 size: 15 residues. Germline CDR1 LNHNV, CDR2 YYDKDF (reference sequence). Trimming stripped 5 bases from V and 1 base from J, with 13 bases between. CDR3 DNA sequence: TGTGCCACCAGCCCACTAGCAGCGGGCACAGATACGCAGTATTTT. Its translation: CATSPLAAGTDTQYF.

The chain is built from TRBV10-3 and TRBJ1-2, with 8 bases matching TRBD1. CDR3 size: 18 residues. The germline gives CDR1 ENHRY, CDR2 SYGVKD. V lost 6 bases and J lost 7; bases outside the gene matches: 22. The CDR3 here is CAIRRGERTGIFSAGYTF. CDR3 in DNA: TGTGCCATCAGGAGGGGAGAAAGGACAGGGATCTTCAGTGCTGGCTACACCTTC.

V is TRBV5-1 and J is TRBJ2-3; D is unresolved. The germline V gene encodes CDR1 SGHRS and CDR2 YFSETQ. CDR3 size: 15 residues. V was clipped by 4 bases and J by 0 bases, with 12 bases between them. The CDR3 spells CASSPMRQSTDTQYF. The CDR3 DNA is TGCGCCAGCAGCCCTATGCGGCAGAGCACAGATACGCAGTATTTT. Together with reference TRBV5-1 and TRBJ2-3, the CDR3 gives the full variable domain: KAGVTQTPRYLIKTRGQQVTLSCSPISGHRSVSWYQQTPGQGLQFLFEYFSETQRNKGNFPGRFSGRQFSNSRSEMNVSTLELGDSALYLCASSPMRQSTDTQYFGPGTRLTVL.

The chain combines TRBV30 with TRBJ2-7, with 7 bases aligning to TRBD2. This CDR3 contains 14 residues. Germline assignment: CDR1 GTSNPN and CDR2 SVGIG (reference sequence). Trimming at V came to 2 bases and at J to 4 bases, leaving 8 bases not matched to a gene. The CDR3 coding sequence is TGTGCCTGGAGTAGGGAGGGTGAAGCTTACGAGCAGTACGTC. It specifies CAWSREGEAYEQYV.

The chain couples TRBV13 to TRBJ2-5; D possibly corresponds to TRBD2 (5 bases). The CDR3 totals 15 residues. Trimming left V 3 bases short and J 4 bases short, with 15 bases between. Germline values: CDR1 PRHDT, CDR2 FYEKMQ (reference sequence). This chain's CDR3 is CASSLAPGSGETQYF. DNA for the CDR3: TGTGCCAGCAGCTTGGCTCCGGGGTCGGGAGAGACCCAGTACTTC.

The chain has TRBV7-8 and TRBJ2-2, with 11 bases aligning to TRBD1. The CDR3 has 15 residues. CDR1 is SGHVS, CDR2 FQNEAQ, per germline. Trimming took 7 bases from V and 7 from J; bases not matched to a gene: 8. CDR3 loop: CASIPGTGGHGELFF. The DNA of the CDR3 is TGTGCCAGCATACCCGGGACAGGGGGTCACGGGGAGCTGTTTTTT.

Details on this clone: The sample has other DNA sequences that encode this CDR3 too. The chain recombines TRBV2 with TRBJ2-3; 9 nucleotides align to TRBD2. Germline V lookup: CDR1 SNHLY, CDR2 FYNNEI. J was trimmed by 1 base and V by 6 bases; bases with no gene match: 2. This CDR3 is 14 amino acids long. The CDR3 DNA follows: TGTGCCAGCAGGCGGACTAGCGGCACAGATACGCAGTATTTT. Its protein product is CASRRTSGTDTQYF. The entire variable domain, with the rest obtained from reference TRBV2 and TRBJ2-3, is as follows: EPEVTQTPSHQVTQMGQEVILRCVPISNHLYFYWYRQILGQKVEFLVSFYNNEISEKSEIFDDQFSVERPDGSNFTLKIRSTKLEDSAMYFCASRRTSGTDTQYFGPGTRLTVL.

The genes are TRBV13 and TRBJ2-1; D may be TRBD2 (6 bases). The V gene's germline CDR1 is PRHDT and CDR2 FYEKMQ (reference sequence). Deletions cut 8 bases from V and 2 bases from J, with 16 bases between. This CDR3 has 15 residues. The CDR3 DNA reads TGTGCCAGCGGCCAGGCGGGGCCCGCCTACAATGAGCAGTTCTTC. Translation gives CASGQAGPAYNEQFF. The full variable domain, with the rest looked up from reference TRBV13 and TRBJ2-1, is AAGVIQSPRHLIKEKRETATLKCYPIPRHDTVYWYQQGPGQDPQFLISFYEKMQSDKGSIPDRFSAQQFSDYHSELNMSSLELGDSALYFCASGQAGPAYNEQFFGPGTRLTVL.

A single count supports this clone. The chain joins TRBV5-5 to TRBJ2-1; 7 bases align to TRBD2. The CDR3 totals 13 residues. Trimming took 9 bases from V and 7 from J; bases not matched to a gene: 10. Germline loops: CDR1 SGHKS, CDR2 YYEKEE (reference sequence). Here the CDR3 reads CATTEGGRNEQFF. Here the CDR3 DNA reads TGTGCCACCACCGAGGGAGGGCGTAATGAGCAGTTCTTC. The full variable domain, in which reference TRBV5-5 and TRBJ2-1 provide the parts outside the CDR3, is DAGVTQSPTHLIKTRGQQVTLRCSPISGHKSVSWYQQVLGQGPQFIFQYYEKEERGRGNFPDRFSARQFPNYSSELNVNALLLGDSALYLCATTEGGRNEQFFGPGTRLTVL.